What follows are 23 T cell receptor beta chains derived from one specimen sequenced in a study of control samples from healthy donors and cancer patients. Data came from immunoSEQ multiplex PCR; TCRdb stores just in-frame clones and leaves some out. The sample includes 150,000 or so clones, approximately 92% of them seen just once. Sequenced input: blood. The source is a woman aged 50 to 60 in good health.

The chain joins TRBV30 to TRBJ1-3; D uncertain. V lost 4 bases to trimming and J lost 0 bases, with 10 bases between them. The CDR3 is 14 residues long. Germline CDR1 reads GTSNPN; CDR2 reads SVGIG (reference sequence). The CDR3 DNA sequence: TGTGCCTGGACTACATGGAGCTCTGGAAACACCATATATTTT. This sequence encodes CAWTTWSSGNTIYF.

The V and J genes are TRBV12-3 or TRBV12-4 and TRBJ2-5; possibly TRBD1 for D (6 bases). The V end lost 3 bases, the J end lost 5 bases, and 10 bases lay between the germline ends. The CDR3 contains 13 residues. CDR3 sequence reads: CASSLYQGETQYF. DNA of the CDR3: TGTGCCAGCAGTTTGTATCAGGGGGAGACCCAGTACTTC.

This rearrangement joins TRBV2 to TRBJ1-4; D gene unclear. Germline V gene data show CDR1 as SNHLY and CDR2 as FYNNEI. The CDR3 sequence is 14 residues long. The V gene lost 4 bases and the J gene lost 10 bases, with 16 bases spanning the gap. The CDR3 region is CASSVVGGGRKLFF. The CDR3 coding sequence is TGTGCCAGCAGTGTCGTGGGCGGTGGGAGAAAACTGTTTTTT.

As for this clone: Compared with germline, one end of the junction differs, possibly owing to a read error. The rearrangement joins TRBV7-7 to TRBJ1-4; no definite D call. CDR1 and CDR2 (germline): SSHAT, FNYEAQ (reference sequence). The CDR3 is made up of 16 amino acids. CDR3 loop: CASSLGTPGFGEKLFF. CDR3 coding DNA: TGTGCTAGCAGCTTAGGCACACCAGGTTTCGGTGAAAAACTGTTTTTT. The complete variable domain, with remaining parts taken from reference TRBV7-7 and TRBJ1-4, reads GAGVSQSPRYKVTKRGQDVTLRCDPISSHATLYWYQQALGQGPEFLTYFNYEAQPDKSGLPSDRFSAERPEGSISTLTIQRTEQRDSAMYRCASSLGTPGFGEKLFFGSGTQLSVL.

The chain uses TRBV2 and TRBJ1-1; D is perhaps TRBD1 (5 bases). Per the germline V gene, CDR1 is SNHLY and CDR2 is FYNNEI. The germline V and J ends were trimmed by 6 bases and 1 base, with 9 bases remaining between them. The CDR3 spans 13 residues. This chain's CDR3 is CASSAQGNTEAFF. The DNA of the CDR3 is TGTGCCAGCAGCGCTCAGGGGAACACTGAAGCTTTCTTT.

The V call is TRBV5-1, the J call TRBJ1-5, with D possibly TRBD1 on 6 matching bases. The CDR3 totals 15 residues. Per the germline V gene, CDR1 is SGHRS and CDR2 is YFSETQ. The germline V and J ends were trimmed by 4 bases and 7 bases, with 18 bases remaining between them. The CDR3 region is CASSLDAQGGQPQHF. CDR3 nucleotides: TGCGCCAGCAGCCTAGACGCACAGGGCGGGCAGCCCCAGCATTTT.

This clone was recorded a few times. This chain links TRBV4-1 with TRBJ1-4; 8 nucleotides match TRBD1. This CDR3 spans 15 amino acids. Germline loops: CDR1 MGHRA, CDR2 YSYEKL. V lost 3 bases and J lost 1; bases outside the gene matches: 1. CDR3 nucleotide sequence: TGCGCCAGCAGCCATGGGACAGGAACTAATGAAAAACTGTTTTTT. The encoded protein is CASSHGTGTNEKLFF.

CDR3 DNA: TGCGCCAGCAGCCAACCGGGACGGAGGAACACTGAAGCTTTCTTT. Protein sequence: CASSQPGRRNTEAFF. This chain uses TRBV4-1 with TRBJ1-1; TRBD1 is a possible D gene (5 bases). The CDR3 length is 15 residues. V lost 2 bases to trimming and J lost 1 base, with 11 bases between them. CDR1 and CDR2 (germline): MGHRA, YSYEKL.

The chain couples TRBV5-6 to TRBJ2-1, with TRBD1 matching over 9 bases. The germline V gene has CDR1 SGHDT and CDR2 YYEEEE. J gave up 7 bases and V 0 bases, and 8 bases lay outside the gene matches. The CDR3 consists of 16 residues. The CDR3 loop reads CASSLGTGVIRNEQFF. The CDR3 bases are TGTGCCAGCAGCTTGGGGACAGGGGTCATTCGTAATGAGCAGTTCTTC.

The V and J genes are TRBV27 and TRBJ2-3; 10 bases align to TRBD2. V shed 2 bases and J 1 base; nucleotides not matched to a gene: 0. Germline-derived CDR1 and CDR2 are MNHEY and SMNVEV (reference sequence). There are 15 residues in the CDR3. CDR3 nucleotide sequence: TGTGCCAGCAGTTTAACTAGCGGGGGCACAGATACGCAGTATTTT. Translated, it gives CASSLTSGGTDTQYF.

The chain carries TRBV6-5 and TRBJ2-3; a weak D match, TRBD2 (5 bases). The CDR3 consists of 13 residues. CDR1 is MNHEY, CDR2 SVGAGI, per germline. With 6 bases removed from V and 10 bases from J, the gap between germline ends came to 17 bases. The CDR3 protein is CASSQTTRGAQYF. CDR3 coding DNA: TGTGCCAGCAGCCAAACCACACGGGGAGCGCAGTATTTT.

CDR3 region: CASSPEGQGSYEQYF. DNA for the CDR3: TGTGCCAGCAGCCCTGAAGGACAGGGAAGCTACGAGCAGTACTTC. The rearrangement links TRBV5-4 to TRBJ2-7; 8 nucleotides line up with TRBD1. Trimming at V came to 4 bases and at J to 3 bases, leaving 9 bases not matched to a gene. The CDR3 covers 15 residues. Germline V gives CDR1 SGHNT, CDR2 YYREEE (reference sequence).

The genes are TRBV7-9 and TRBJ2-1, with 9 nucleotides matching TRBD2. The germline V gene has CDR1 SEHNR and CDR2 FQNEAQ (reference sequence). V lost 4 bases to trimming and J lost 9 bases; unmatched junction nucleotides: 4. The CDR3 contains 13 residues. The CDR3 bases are TGTGCCAGCAGCTCCGGGACTAGCTCTGAGCAGTTCTTC. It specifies CASSSGTSSEQFF.

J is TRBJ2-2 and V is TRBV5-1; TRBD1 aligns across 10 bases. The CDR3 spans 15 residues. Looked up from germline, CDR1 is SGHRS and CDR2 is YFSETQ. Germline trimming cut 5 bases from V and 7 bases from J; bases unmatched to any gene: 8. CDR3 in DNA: TGCGCCAGCAGTGACAGGGGGCGCATTAGCGGGGAGCTGTTTTTT. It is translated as CASSDRGRISGELFF. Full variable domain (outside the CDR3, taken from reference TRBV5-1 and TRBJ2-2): KAGVTQTPRYLIKTRGQQVTLSCSPISGHRSVSWYQQTPGQGLQFLFEYFSETQRNKGNFPGRFSGRQFSNSRSEMNVSTLELGDSALYLCASSDRGRISGELFFGEGSRLTVL.

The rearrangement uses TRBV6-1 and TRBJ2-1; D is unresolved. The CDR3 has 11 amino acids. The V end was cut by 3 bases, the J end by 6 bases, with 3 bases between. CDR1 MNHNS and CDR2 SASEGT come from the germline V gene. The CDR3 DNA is TGTGCCAGCAGTGAGGTCAATGAGCAGTTCTTC. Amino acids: CASSEVNEQFF.

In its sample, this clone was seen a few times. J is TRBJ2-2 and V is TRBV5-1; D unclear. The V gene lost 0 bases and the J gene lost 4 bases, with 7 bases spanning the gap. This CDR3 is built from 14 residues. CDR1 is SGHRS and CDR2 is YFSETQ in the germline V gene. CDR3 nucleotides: TGCGCCAGCAGCTTGGATTCGAGCACCGGGGAGCTGTTTTTT. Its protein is CASSLDSSTGELFF.

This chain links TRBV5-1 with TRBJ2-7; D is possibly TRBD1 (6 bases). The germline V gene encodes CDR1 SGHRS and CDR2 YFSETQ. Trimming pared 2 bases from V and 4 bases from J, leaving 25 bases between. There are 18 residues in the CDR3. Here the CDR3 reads CASSFIANPRARGYEQYF. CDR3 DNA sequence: TGCGCCAGCAGCTTTATCGCCAACCCGCGTGCAAGGGGGTACGAGCAGTACTTC.

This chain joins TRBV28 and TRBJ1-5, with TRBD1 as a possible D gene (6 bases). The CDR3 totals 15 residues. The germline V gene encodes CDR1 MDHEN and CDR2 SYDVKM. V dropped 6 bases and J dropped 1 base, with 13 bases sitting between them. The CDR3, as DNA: TGTGCCAGCAGCCTACAGGGTGGCAGCAATCAGCCCCAGCATTTT. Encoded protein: CASSLQGGSNQPQHF.

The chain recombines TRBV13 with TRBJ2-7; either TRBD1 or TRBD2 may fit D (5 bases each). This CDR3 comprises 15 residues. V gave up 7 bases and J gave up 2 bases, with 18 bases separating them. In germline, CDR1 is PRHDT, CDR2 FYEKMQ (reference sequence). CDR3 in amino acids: CASTLGRLKPYEQYF. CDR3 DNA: TGTGCCAGCACCTTGGGACGGCTCAAACCCTACGAGCAGTACTTC.

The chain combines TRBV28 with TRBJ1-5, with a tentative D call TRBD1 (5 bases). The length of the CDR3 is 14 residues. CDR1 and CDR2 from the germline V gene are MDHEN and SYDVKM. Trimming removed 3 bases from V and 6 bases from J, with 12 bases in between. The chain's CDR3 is CASSLVGVVQPQHF. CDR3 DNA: TGTGCCAGCAGTTTGGTGGGGGTGGTTCAGCCCCAGCATTTT.

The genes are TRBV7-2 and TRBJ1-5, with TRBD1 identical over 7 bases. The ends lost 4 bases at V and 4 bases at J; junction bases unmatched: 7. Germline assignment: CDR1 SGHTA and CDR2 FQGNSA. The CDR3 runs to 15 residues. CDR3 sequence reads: CASSSNLRGNQPQHF. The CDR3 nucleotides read TGTGCCAGCAGCTCTAATCTCAGGGGGAATCAGCCCCAGCATTTT.

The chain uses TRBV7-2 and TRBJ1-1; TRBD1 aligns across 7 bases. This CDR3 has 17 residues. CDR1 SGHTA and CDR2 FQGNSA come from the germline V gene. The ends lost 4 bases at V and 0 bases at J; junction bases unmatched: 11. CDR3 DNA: TGTGCCAGCAGCTGGGGACAGACGCGACCCATGAACACTGAAGCTTTCTTT. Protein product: CASSWGQTRPMNTEAFF.

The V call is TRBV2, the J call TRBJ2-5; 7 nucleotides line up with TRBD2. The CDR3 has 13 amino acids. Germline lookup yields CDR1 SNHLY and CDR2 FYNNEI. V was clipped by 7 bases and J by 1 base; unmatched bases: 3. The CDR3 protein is CASILAAQETQYF. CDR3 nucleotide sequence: TGTGCCAGCATCCTAGCGGCCCAAGAGACCCAGTACTTC.